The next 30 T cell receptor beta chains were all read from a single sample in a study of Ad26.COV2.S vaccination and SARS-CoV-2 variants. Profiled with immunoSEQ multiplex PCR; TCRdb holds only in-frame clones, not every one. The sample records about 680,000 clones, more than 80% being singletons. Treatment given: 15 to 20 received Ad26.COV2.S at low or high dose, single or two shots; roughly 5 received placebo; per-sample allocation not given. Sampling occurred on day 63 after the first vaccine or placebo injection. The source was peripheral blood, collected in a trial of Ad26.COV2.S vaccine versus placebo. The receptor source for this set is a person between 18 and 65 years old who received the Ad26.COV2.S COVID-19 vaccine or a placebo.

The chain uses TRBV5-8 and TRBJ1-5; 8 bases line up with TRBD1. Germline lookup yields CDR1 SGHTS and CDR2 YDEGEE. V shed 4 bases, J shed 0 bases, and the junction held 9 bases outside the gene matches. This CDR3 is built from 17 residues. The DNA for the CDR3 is TGTGCCAGCAGCCGCCGACAGGGGATGAGTAGCAATCAGCCCCAGCATTTT. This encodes CASSRRQGMSSNQPQHF.

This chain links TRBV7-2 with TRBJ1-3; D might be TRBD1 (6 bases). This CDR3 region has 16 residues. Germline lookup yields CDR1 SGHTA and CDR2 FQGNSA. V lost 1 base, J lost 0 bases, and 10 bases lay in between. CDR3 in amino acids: CASSLGGPISGNTIYF. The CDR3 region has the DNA TGTGCCAGCAGCTTAGGGGGGCCAATCTCTGGAAACACCATATATTTT.

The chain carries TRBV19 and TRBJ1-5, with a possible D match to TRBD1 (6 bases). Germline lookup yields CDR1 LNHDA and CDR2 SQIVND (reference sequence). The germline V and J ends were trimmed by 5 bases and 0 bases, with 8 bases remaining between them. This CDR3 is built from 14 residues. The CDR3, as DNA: TGTGCCAGTAGTGACAGGTATAGCAATCAGCCCCAGCATTTT. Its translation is CASSDRYSNQPQHF.

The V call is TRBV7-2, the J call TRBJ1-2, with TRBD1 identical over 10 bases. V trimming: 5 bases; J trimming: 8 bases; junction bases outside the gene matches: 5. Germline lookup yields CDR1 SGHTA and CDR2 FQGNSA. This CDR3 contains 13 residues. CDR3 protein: CASSRTGGTGYTF. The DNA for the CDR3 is TGTGCCAGCAGCCGGACAGGGGGAACAGGCTACACCTTC. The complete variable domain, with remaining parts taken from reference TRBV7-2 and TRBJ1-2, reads GAGVSQSPSNKVTEKGKDVELRCDPISGHTALYWYRQSLGQGLEFLIYFQGNSAPDKSGLPSDRFSAERTGGSVSTLTIQRTQQEDSAVYLCASSRTGGTGYTFGSGTRLTVV.

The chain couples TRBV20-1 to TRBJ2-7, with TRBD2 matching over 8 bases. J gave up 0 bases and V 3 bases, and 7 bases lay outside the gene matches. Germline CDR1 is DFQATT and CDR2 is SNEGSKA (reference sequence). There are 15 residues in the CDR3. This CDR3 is CSASLFSGSSYEQYF. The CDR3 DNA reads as TGCAGTGCTAGTCTATTCAGCGGGAGCTCCTACGAGCAGTACTTC.

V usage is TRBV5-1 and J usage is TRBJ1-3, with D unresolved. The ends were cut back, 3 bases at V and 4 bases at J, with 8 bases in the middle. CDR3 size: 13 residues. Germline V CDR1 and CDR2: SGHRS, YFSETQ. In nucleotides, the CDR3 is TGCGCCAGCAGCTCGGACGGAGGAAACACCATATATTTT. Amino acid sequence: CASSSDGGNTIYF. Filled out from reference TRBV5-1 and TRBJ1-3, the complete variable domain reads KAGVTQTPRYLIKTRGQQVTLSCSPISGHRSVSWYQQTPGQGLQFLFEYFSETQRNKGNFPGRFSGRQFSNSRSEMNVSTLELGDSALYLCASSSDGGNTIYFGEGSWLTVV.

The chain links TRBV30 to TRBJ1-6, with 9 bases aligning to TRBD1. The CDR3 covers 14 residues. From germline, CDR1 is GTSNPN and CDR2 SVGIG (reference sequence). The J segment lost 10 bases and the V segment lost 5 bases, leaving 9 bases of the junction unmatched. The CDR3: CAWEAGQGRSPLHF. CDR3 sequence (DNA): TGTGCCTGGGAAGCGGGACAGGGTCGCTCACCCCTCCACTTT.

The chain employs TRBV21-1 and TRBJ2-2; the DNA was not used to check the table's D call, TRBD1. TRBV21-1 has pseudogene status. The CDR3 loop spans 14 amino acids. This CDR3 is CASSNLEQGGELFF. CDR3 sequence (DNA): TGTGCCAGCAGCAACCTGGAGCAGGGCGGGGAGCTGTTTTTT.

The CDR3 region is CAWSAGTRSGNTIYF. The CDR3, as DNA: TGTGCCTGGAGTGCCGGGACAAGGAGTGGAAACACCATATATTTT. The rearrangement joins TRBV30 to TRBJ1-3; D perhaps matches TRBD1 (6 bases). The V gene lost 1 base and the J gene lost 3 bases, with 13 bases spanning the gap. The CDR3 has 15 amino acids. Germline V gives CDR1 GTSNPN, CDR2 SVGIG (reference sequence).

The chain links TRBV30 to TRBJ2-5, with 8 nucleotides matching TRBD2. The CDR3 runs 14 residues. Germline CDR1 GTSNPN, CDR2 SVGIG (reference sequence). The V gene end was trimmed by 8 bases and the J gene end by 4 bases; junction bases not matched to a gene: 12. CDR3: CARTGTSGSETQYF. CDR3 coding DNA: TGTGCCCGAACCGGCACTAGCGGATCAGAGACCCAGTACTTC.

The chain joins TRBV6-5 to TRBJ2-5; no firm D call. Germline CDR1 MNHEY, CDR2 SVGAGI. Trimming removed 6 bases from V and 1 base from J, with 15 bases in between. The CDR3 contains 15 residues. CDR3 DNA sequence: TGTGCCAGCAGCAGGTCGGCGGTTCGCCAAGAGACCCAGTACTTC. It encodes CASSRSAVRQETQYF.

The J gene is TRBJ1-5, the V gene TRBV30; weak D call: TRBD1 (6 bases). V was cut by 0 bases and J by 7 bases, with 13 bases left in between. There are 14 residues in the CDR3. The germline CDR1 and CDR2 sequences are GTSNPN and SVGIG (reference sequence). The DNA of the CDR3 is TGTGCCTGGAGTGTACAAAGGGGGTCCCAGCCCCAGCATTTT. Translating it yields CAWSVQRGSQPQHF.

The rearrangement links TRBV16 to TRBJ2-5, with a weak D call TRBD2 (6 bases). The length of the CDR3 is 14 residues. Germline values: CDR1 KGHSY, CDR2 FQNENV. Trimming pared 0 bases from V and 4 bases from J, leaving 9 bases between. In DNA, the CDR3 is TGTGCCAGCAGCCAATCGTACGGGGGAGAGACCCAGTACTTC. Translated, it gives CASSQSYGGETQYF. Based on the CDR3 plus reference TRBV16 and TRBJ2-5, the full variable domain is GEEVAQTPKHLVRGEGQKAKLYCAPIKGHSYVFWYQQVLKNEFKFLISFQNENVFDETGMPKERFSAKCLPNSPCSLEIQATKLEDSAVYFCASSQSYGGETQYFGPGTRLLVL.

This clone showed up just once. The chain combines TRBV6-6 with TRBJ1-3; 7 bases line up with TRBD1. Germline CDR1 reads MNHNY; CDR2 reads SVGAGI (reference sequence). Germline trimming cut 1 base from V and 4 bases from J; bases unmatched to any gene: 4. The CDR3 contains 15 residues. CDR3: CASSYLTGSGNTIYF. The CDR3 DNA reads TGTGCCAGCAGTTACTTGACAGGGTCCGGAAACACCATATATTTT.

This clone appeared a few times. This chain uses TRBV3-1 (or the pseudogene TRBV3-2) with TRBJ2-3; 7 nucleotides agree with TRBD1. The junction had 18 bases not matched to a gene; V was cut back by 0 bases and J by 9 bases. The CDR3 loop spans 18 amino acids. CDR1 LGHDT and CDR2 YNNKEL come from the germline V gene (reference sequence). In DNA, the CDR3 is TGTGCCAGCAGCCAAGATCTTCCGACAGGGACACGAACTTACACGCAGTATTTT. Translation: CASSQDLPTGTRTYTQYF.

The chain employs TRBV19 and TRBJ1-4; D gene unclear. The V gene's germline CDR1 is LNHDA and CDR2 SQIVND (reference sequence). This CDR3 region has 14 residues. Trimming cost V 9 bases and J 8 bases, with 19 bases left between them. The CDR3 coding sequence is TGTGCCAGCCAGCACGCGACAATCGGGGAAAAACTGTTTTTT. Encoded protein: CASQHATIGEKLFF.

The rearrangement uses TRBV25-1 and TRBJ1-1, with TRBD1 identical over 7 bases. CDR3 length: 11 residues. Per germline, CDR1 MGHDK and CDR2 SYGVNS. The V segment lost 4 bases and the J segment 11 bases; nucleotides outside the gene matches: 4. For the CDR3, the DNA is TGTGCCAGCAGTGCGGGCAGGGGGGCTTTCTTT. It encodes CASSAGRGAFF.

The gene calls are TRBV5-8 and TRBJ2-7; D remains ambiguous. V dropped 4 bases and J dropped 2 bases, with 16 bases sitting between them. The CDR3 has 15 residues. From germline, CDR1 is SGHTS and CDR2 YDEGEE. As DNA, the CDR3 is TGTGCCAGCAGCGTATCTTTGTCGCGGCCCTACGAGCAGTACTTC. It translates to CASSVSLSRPYEQYF.

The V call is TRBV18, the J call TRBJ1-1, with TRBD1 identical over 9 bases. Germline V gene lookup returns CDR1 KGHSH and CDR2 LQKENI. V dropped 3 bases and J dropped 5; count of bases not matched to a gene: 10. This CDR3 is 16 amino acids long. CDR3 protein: CASSPGQGIGSTEAFF. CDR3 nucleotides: TGTGCCAGCTCACCGGGACAGGGAATAGGGAGTACTGAAGCTTTCTTT.

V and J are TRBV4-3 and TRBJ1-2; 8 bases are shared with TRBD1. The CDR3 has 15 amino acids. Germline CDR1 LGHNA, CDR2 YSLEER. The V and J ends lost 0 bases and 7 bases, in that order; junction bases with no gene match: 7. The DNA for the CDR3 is TGCGCCAGCAGCCAAGAAGCAGGGGGCAACCCTGGCTACACCTTC. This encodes CASSQEAGGNPGYTF.

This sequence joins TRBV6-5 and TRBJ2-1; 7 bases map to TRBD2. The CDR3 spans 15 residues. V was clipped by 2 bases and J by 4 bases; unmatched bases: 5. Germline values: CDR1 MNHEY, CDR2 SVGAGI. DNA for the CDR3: TGTGCCAGCAGTTACGGACTGGGAGGGTACAATGAGCAGTTCTTC. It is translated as CASSYGLGGYNEQFF.

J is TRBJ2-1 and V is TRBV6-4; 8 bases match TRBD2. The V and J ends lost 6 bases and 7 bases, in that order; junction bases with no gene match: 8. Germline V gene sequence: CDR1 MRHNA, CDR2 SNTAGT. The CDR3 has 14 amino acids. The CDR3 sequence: CASRDSGKGNEQFF. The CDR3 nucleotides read TGTGCCAGCAGAGATAGCGGGAAGGGTAATGAGCAGTTCTTC.

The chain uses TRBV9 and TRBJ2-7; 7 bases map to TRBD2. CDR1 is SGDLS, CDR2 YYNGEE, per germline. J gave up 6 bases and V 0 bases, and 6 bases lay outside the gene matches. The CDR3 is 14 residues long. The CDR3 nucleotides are TGTGCCAGCAGCGTAGCGGCGGGAGATGTCGAGCAGTACTTC. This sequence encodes CASSVAAGDVEQYF.

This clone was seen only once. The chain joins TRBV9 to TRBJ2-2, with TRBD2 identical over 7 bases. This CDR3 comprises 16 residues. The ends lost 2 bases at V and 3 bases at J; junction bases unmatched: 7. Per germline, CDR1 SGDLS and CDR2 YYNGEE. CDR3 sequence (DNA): TGTGCCAGCAGCGTTAGACGCGGGGGAGACACCGGGGAGCTGTTTTTT. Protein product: CASSVRRGGDTGELFF.

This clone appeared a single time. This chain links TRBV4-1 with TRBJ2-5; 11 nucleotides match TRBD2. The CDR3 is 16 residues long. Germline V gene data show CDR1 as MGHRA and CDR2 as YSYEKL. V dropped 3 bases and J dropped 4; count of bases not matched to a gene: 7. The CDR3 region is CASSQSTSGVRETQYF. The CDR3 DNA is TGCGCCAGCAGCCAGTCGACTAGCGGGGTCCGAGAGACCCAGTACTTC.

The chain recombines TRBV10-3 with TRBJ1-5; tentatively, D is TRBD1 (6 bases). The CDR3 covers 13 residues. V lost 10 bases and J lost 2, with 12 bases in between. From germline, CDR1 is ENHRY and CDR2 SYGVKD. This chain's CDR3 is CATLSGGNQPQHF. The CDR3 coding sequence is TGTGCCACGCTATCAGGGGGCAATCAGCCCCAGCATTTT.

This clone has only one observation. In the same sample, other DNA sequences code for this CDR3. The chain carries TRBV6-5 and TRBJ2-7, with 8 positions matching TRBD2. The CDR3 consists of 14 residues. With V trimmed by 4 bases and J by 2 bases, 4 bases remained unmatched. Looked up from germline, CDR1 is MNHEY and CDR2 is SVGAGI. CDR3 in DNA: TGTGCCAGCAGTTTTCTAGCGGGCCCCTACGAGCAGTACTTC. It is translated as CASSFLAGPYEQYF.

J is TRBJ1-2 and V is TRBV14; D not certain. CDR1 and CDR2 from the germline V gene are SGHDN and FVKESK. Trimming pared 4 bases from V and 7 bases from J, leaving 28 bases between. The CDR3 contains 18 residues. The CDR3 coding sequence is TGTGCCAGCAGCCTCTCTATTTGGTCCACACGCCTGGTTTTTGGCTACACCTTC. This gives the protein CASSLSIWSTRLVFGYTF.

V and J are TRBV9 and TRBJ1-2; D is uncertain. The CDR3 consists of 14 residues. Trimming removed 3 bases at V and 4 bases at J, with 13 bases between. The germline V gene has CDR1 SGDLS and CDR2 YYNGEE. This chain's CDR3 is CASSDGPEGYGYTF. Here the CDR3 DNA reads TGTGCCAGCAGCGACGGACCGGAAGGCTATGGCTACACCTTC. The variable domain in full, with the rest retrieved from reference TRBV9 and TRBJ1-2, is DSGVTQTPKHLITATGQRVTLRCSPRSGDLSVYWYQQSLDQGLQFLIQYYNGEERAKGNILERFSAQQFPDLHSELNLSSLELGDSALYFCASSDGPEGYGYTFGSGTRLTVV.

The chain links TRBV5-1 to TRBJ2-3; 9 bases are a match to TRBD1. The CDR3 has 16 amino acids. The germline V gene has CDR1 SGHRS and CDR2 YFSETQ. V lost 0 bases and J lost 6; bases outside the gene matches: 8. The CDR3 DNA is TGCGCCAGCAGCTTGGCCACAGGGGGCGCTTTGGATACGCAGTATTTT. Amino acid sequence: CASSLATGGALDTQYF. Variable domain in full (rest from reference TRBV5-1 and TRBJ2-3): KAGVTQTPRYLIKTRGQQVTLSCSPISGHRSVSWYQQTPGQGLQFLFEYFSETQRNKGNFPGRFSGRQFSNSRSEMNVSTLELGDSALYLCASSLATGGALDTQYFGPGTRLTVL.